One T cell receptor (beta chain) is described in this entry. This CDR3 spans 16 amino acids. Trimming removed 5 bases from V and 0 bases from J; junction bases left unmatched: 6. Germline assignment: CDR1 MDHEN and CDR2 SYDVKM. The data originate from a study of blood T cell repertoires in COVID-19. Assay: immunoSEQ multiplex PCR; the TCRdb copy retains only in-frame clones and omits some. The table has about 370,000 clones, more than 80% seen once. Everyone who took part was roughly 18 to 95 years old, and they came from about two dozen US areas. The source of this sequence is a man aged 18 to 29 who had recovered from COVID-19. The specimen was PBMCs or T cells enriched from blood (not recorded which). V is TRBV28 and J is TRBJ2-7; TRBD2 matches at 11 bases. CDR3 sequence reads: CASSPPGLAASYEQYF. CDR3 coding DNA: TGTGCCAGCAGTCCCCCGGGACTAGCGGCCTCCTACGAGCAGTACTTC.